What follows describes a single T cell receptor (beta chain). Antigen: not known. The data stem from a study of vaccination and CD4 T cells after COVID-19. Study-level information: Investigators stimulated cells with overlapping spike peptides drawn from SARS-CoV-2, HCoV-NL63, HCoV-OC43 and HCoV-229E.

Sequenced with the Oncomine TCR Beta short-read assay was DNA taken from cultured CD4+ T cells. From the PCR reads, TCRdb called clonotypes with MiXCR, one entry per CDR3 protein. Here the sample spans 23,000 or so distinct CDR3 sequences, 43% being singletons. Described time point: late sampling 161 to 241 days after vaccination in three convalescent patients. The treatment is: approximately 10-day PBMC culture with coronavirus spike peptide pools or control peptides (ViraFEST assay). Every positive PCR date fell between March and December 2020, earlier than the US Alpha, Beta and Delta variants. Study results and caveats: Researchers report that a median approximately 87% of reactive clones in convalescent patients surfaced only post-vaccination. No early post-infection timepoints were studied, and convalescent patients studied were relatively few.

The CDR3 consists of 14 residues. V trimming: 7 bases; J trimming: 4 bases; junction bases outside the gene matches: 5. CDR1 is DFQATT and CDR2 is SNEGSKA in the germline V gene (reference sequence). The chain joins TRBV20-1 to TRBJ2-1; 12 positions match TRBD2. The sequences come from CD4+ T cells from blood, cultured in vitro, collected about 7 months after SARS-CoV-2 vaccination. The TCR comes from a human donor who had recovered from COVID-19. The CDR3 loop is CSVPGLAGYNEQFF. The CDR3 coding sequence is TGCAGTGTACCGGGACTAGCGGGTTACAATGAGCAGTTCTTC.